Listed below are T cell receptor beta chains from one sample, sequenced in a study of cytomegalovirus exposure and HLA in healthy donors. Some clones are missing from TCRdb's copy, which holds only in-frame ones; the method was immunoSEQ multiplex PCR. Reported are over 100,000 clones; the ten largest clones contain roughly 6.6%. Material for sequencing was PBMCs. The origin of the receptors is a man between 35 and 55 years old in good health and CMV-seropositive. Each CDR3 is given with its conserved first and last residue. Each record gives: CDR3 protein, CDR3 DNA, V gene, J gene, D gene. D genes are given only for firm matches.

cdr3_aa: CASDRLGRGSSYEQYF
cdr3_nt: TGTGCCAGCGATCGCCTGGGGAGGGGGAGCTCCTACGAGCAGTACTTC
v_call: TRBV28
j_call: TRBJ2-7
d_call: .

cdr3_aa: CSVEGGQGRRLQETQYF
cdr3_nt: TGCAGCGTTGAAGGGGGGCAGGGAAGGAGGCTCCAAGAGACCCAGTACTTC
v_call: TRBV29-1
j_call: TRBJ2-5
d_call: .

cdr3_aa: CASSLQGRIYEQYF
cdr3_nt: TGTGCCAGCAGCTTACAGGGGCGGATCTACGAGCAGTACTTC
v_call: TRBV5-6
j_call: TRBJ2-7
d_call: TRBD1

cdr3_aa: CASRGAANTGELFF
cdr3_nt: TGTGCCAGCAGGGGGGCCGCGAACACCGGGGAGCTGTTTTTT
v_call: TRBV6-5
j_call: TRBJ2-2
d_call: .

cdr3_aa: CASSLPGEQYF
cdr3_nt: TGTGCCAGCAGCTTACCCGGCGAGCAGTACTTC
v_call: TRBV7-2
j_call: TRBJ2-7
d_call: .

cdr3_aa: CASSQDLQRRTDTQYF
cdr3_nt: TGTGCCAGCAGCCAAGACCTCCAGCGGCGCACAGATACGCAGTATTTT
v_call: TRBV4-2
j_call: TRBJ2-3
d_call: .

cdr3_aa: CASSPPRGETQYF
cdr3_nt: TGTGCCAGCTCACCACCTAGAGGGGAGACCCAGTACTTC
v_call: TRBV18
j_call: TRBJ2-5
d_call: .

cdr3_aa: CASSFRSGQGKEKLFF
cdr3_nt: TGTGCCAGCAGCTTCCGCTCTGGGCAGGGGAAAGAAAAACTGTTTTTT
v_call: TRBV5-6
j_call: TRBJ1-4
d_call: .

cdr3_aa: CASSPNFGSLPNEQYF
cdr3_nt: TGCGCCAGCAGCCCGAACTTCGGGAGTCTGCCTAACGAGCAGTACTTC
v_call: TRBV4-1
j_call: TRBJ2-7
d_call: .

cdr3_aa: CASSLGVGGGNEKLFF
cdr3_nt: TGTGCCAGCAGCTTGGGGGTAGGAGGTGGAAATGAAAAACTGTTTTTT
v_call: TRBV5-8
j_call: TRBJ1-4
d_call: .

cdr3_aa: CASSQTRISLYGDEQFF
cdr3_nt: TGTGCCAGCAGCCAAACAAGGATCTCCCTCTACGGGGATGAGCAGTTCTTC
v_call: TRBV14
j_call: TRBJ2-1
d_call: .

cdr3_aa: CASKDSGRSNTGELFF
cdr3_nt: TGCGCCAGCAAAGATAGCGGGAGATCGAACACCGGGGAGCTGTTTTTT
v_call: TRBV5-1
j_call: TRBJ2-2
d_call: TRBD2

cdr3_aa: CASSVVAGGPGGGEQFF
cdr3_nt: TGTGCCAGCAGCGTAGTGGCGGGAGGGCCCGGAGGGGGTGAGCAGTTCTTC
v_call: TRBV9
j_call: TRBJ2-1
d_call: TRBD2

cdr3_aa: CASSVGGTAAYEQYF
cdr3_nt: TGTGCCAGCAGCGTTGGAGGGACAGCTGCCTACGAGCAGTACTTC
v_call: TRBV9
j_call: TRBJ2-7
d_call: .

cdr3_aa: CATSRGLGGTTNEKLFF
cdr3_nt: TGTGCCACCAGCAGAGGCTTGGGGGGTACAACTAATGAAAAACTGTTTTTT
v_call: TRBV15
j_call: TRBJ1-4
d_call: .

cdr3_aa: CASSLTPGTQASYNEQFF
cdr3_nt: TGTGCCAGCAGCTTAACTCCAGGGACACAGGCCTCCTACAATGAGCAGTTCTTC
v_call: TRBV7-3
j_call: TRBJ2-1
d_call: .

cdr3_aa: CASQRGGYGTGELFF
cdr3_nt: TGTGCCAGCCAACGAGGGGGCTACGGCACCGGGGAGCTGTTTTTT
v_call: TRBV9
j_call: TRBJ2-2
d_call: TRBD1

cdr3_aa: CASSGLGGPQHF
cdr3_nt: TGTGCCAGCAGCGGACTCGGGGGGCCCCAGCATTTT
v_call: TRBV9
j_call: TRBJ1-5
d_call: .

cdr3_aa: CASSQWTSEMYEQYF
cdr3_nt: TGTGCCAGCAGCCAATGGACTAGTGAGATGTACGAGCAGTACTTC
v_call: TRBV7-2
j_call: TRBJ2-7
d_call: TRBD2

cdr3_aa: CASSQDGGGDTQYF
cdr3_nt: TGCGCCAGCAGCCAAGATGGCGGGGGGGATACGCAGTATTTT
v_call: TRBV4-3
j_call: TRBJ2-3
d_call: TRBD2

cdr3_aa: CSVESGVVNEQFF
cdr3_nt: TGCAGCGTTGAAAGCGGGGTGGTGAATGAGCAGTTCTTC
v_call: TRBV29-1
j_call: TRBJ2-1
d_call: TRBD2

cdr3_aa: CASSLRDRGRFGTEAFF
cdr3_nt: TGTGCCAGCAGCTTAAGGGACAGGGGGCGTTTCGGCACTGAAGCTTTCTTT
v_call: TRBV5-4
j_call: TRBJ1-1
d_call: TRBD1

cdr3_aa: CASSLTGINTEAFF
cdr3_nt: TGTGCCAGCAGCCTGACAGGGATAAACACTGAAGCTTTCTTT
v_call: TRBV11-1
j_call: TRBJ1-1
d_call: TRBD1

cdr3_aa: CASSLGAYNEQFF
cdr3_nt: TGTGCCAGCAGCTTAGGCGCCTACAATGAGCAGTTCTTC
v_call: TRBV11-1
j_call: TRBJ2-1
d_call: .

cdr3_aa: CASSLRQAPYEQYF
cdr3_nt: TGTGCCAGCAGCTTGAGACAGGCCCCCTACGAGCAGTACTTC
v_call: TRBV7-3
j_call: TRBJ2-7
d_call: .

cdr3_aa: CASSPGTGAEAFF
cdr3_nt: TGCGCCAGCAGCCCTGGGACAGGGGCTGAAGCTTTCTTT
v_call: TRBV5-1
j_call: TRBJ1-1
d_call: TRBD1

cdr3_aa: CASSQGRRDSYEQYF
cdr3_nt: TGTGCCAGCAGCCAAGGGCGGCGGGACTCCTACGAGCAGTACTTC
v_call: TRBV14
j_call: TRBJ2-7
d_call: .

cdr3_aa: CASSPGGRGYEQYF
cdr3_nt: TGTGCCAGCAGCCCGGGGGGGAGAGGGTACGAGCAGTACTTC
v_call: TRBV28
j_call: TRBJ2-7
d_call: TRBD2

cdr3_aa: CASSPEYRGSYEQYF
cdr3_nt: TGCGCCAGCAGCCCAGAATACCGGGGATCCTACGAGCAGTACTTC
v_call: TRBV5-1
j_call: TRBJ2-7
d_call: .

cdr3_aa: CASSRGGHTEAFF
cdr3_nt: TGTGCCAGTAGTAGAGGGGGCCACACTGAAGCTTTCTTT
v_call: TRBV19
j_call: TRBJ1-1
d_call: TRBD1

cdr3_aa: CASSRDSRYGYTF
cdr3_nt: TGTGCCAGCAGCCGCGACAGCAGATATGGCTACACCTTC
v_call: TRBV2
j_call: TRBJ1-2
d_call: .

cdr3_aa: CASSLERAGVTEAFF
cdr3_nt: TGCGCCAGCAGCTTGGAACGGGCGGGCGTCACTGAAGCTTTCTTT
v_call: TRBV5-1
j_call: TRBJ1-1
d_call: .

cdr3_aa: CASSLGGGSNNNEQFF
cdr3_nt: TGTGCCAGCAGCTTAGGGGGGGGATCTAACAACAATGAGCAGTTCTTC
v_call: TRBV7-9
j_call: TRBJ2-1
d_call: TRBD2

cdr3_aa: CASSLPGTQYF
cdr3_nt: TGTGCCAGCAGCCTTCCCGGGACCCAGTACTTC
v_call: TRBV7-8
j_call: TRBJ2-5
d_call: .

cdr3_aa: CASSVAGGKETQYF
cdr3_nt: TGTGCCAGCAGCGTAGCGGGAGGCAAAGAGACCCAGTACTTC
v_call: TRBV9
j_call: TRBJ2-5
d_call: TRBD2

cdr3_aa: CASSSRGPYNEQFF
cdr3_nt: TGTGCCAGCAGTTCCAGGGGACCCTACAATGAGCAGTTCTTC
v_call: TRBV6-5
j_call: TRBJ2-1
d_call: .

cdr3_aa: CASSPPGSLTDTQYF
cdr3_nt: TGTGCCAGCAGCCCCCCCGGTAGCCTAACAGATACGCAGTATTTT
v_call: TRBV7-9
j_call: TRBJ2-3
d_call: .

cdr3_aa: CASSLTGTGVKTQYF
cdr3_nt: TGCGCCAGCAGCTTAACCGGGACAGGGGTAAAGACCCAGTACTTC
v_call: TRBV5-1
j_call: TRBJ2-5
d_call: TRBD1

cdr3_aa: CASSLGGANEQFF
cdr3_nt: TGTGCCAGCAGCTTAGGAGGAGCAAATGAGCAGTTCTTC
v_call: TRBV13
j_call: TRBJ2-1
d_call: .

cdr3_aa: CASASGKNNNEQFF
cdr3_nt: TGTGCCAGCGCCAGCGGGAAGAATAACAATGAGCAGTTCTTC
v_call: TRBV6-5
j_call: TRBJ2-1
d_call: TRBD2